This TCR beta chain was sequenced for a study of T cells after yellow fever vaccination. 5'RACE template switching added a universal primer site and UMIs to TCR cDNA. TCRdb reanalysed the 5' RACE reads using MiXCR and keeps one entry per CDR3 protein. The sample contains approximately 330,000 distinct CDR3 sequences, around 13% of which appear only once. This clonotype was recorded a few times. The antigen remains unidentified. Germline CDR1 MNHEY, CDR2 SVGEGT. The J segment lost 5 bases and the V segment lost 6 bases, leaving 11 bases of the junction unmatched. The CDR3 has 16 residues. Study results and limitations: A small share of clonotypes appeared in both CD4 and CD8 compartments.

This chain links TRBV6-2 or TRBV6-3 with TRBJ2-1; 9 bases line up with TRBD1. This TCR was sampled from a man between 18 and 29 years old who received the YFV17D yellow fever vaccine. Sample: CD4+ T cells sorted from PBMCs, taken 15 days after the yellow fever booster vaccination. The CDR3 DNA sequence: TGTGCCAGCAGGCGTCCGACAGGGGGTCGCGACAATGAGCAGTTCTTC. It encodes CASRRPTGGRDNEQFF.